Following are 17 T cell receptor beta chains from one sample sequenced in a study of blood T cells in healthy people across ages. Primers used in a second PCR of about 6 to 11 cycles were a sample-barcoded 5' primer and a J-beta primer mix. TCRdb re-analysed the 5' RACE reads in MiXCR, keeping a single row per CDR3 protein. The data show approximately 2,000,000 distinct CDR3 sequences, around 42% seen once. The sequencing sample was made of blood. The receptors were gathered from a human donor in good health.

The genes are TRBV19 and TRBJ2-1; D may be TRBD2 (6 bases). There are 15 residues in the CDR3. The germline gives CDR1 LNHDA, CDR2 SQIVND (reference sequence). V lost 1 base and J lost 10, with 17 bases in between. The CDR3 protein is CASSIGVGSGFEQFF. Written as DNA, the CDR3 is TGTGCCAGTAGTATAGGAGTAGGGAGCGGGTTCGAGCAGTTCTTC.

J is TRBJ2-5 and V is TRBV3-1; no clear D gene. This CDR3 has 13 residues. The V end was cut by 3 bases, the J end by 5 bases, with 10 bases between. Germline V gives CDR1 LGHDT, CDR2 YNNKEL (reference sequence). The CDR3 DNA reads TGTGCCAGCAGCCACAGGCAGGTGGAGACCCAGTACTTC. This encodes CASSHRQVETQYF.

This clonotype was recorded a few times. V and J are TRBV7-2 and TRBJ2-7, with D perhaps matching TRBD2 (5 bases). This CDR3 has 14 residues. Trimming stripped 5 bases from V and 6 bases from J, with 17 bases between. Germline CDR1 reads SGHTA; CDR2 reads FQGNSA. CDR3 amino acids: CASSPRRGLGEQYF. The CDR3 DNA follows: TGTGCCAGCAGCCCCCGGCGAGGGTTGGGCGAGCAGTACTTC. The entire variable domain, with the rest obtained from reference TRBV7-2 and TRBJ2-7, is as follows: GAGVSQSPSNKVTEKGKDVELRCDPISGHTALYWYRQSLGQGLEFLIYFQGNSAPDKSGLPSDRFSAERTGGSVSTLTIQRTQQEDSAVYLCASSPRRGLGEQYFGPGTRLTVT.

The CDR3 sequence: CSATVFGADGYTF. The CDR3 nucleotides are TGCAGTGCTACCGTGTTCGGGGCGGATGGCTACACCTTC. The V gene is TRBV20-1, the J gene TRBJ1-2, with TRBD1 as a possible D gene (5 bases). The CDR3 has 13 amino acids. Germline V CDR1 and CDR2: DFQATT, SNEGSKA (reference sequence). With 4 bases removed from V and 6 bases from J, the gap between germline ends came to 15 bases.

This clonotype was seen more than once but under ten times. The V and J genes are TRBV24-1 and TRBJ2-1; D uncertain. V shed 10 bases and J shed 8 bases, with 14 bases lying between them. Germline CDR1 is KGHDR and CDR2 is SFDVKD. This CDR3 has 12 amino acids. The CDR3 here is CATSRSDHEQFF. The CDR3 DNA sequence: TGTGCCACTTCGCGGTCAGACCATGAGCAGTTCTTC.

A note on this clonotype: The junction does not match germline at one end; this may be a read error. The CDR3 loop reads CASSKLVGVNGQFF. The CDR3 region has the DNA TGTGCCAGCAGTAAACTGGTAGGGGTGAATGGGCAGTTCTTC. The V and J genes are TRBV6-2 or TRBV6-3 and TRBJ2-1, with D tentatively TRBD1 (5 bases). Germline V gene lookup returns CDR1 MNHEY and CDR2 SVGEGT. The CDR3 runs 14 residues.

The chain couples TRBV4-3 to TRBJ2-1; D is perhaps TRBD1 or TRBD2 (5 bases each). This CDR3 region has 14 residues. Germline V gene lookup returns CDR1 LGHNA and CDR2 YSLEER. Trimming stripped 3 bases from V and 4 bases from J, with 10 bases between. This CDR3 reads CASSQGREYNEQFF. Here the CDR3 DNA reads TGCGCCAGCAGCCAGGGCAGGGAGTACAATGAGCAGTTCTTC.

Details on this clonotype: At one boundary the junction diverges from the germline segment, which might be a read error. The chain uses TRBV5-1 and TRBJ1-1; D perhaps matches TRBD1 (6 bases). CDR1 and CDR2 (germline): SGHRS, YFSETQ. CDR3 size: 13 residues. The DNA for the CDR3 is TGCGCCAGCAGCTCCCATGGGGACACTGAAGCTTCCTTT. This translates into CASSSHGDTEASF.

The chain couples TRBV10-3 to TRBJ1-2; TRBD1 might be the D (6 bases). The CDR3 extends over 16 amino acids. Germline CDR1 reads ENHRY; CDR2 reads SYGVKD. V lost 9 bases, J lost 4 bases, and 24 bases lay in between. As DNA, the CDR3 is TGTGCCATAGGCCTTGATGCCCCAGGGGAATCCTATGGCTACACCTTC. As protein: CAIGLDAPGESYGYTF.

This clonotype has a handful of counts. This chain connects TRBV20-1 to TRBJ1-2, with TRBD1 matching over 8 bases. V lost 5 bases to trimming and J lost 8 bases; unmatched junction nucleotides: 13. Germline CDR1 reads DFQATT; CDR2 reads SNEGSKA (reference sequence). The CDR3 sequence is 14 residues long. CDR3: CSAEGPGTGYGYTF. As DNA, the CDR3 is TGCAGTGCTGAGGGGCCCGGGACAGGATACGGCTACACCTTC.

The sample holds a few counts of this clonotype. The CDR3 region is CSARDSRTGNIGYTF. For the CDR3, the DNA is TGCAGTGCTAGAGATTCCCGGACAGGGAATATCGGCTACACCTTC. The chain carries TRBV20-1 and TRBJ1-2; 8 bases agree with TRBD1. Trimming at V came to 0 bases and at J to 8 bases, leaving 11 bases not matched to a gene. The CDR3 is made up of 15 amino acids. Per germline, CDR1 DFQATT and CDR2 SNEGSKA (reference sequence).

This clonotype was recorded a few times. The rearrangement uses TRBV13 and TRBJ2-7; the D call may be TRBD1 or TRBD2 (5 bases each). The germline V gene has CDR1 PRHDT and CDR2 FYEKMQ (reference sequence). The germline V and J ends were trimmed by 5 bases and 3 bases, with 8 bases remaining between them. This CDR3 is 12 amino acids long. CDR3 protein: CASSHGGYEQYF. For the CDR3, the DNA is TGTGCCAGCAGCCATGGGGGCTACGAGCAGTACTTC.

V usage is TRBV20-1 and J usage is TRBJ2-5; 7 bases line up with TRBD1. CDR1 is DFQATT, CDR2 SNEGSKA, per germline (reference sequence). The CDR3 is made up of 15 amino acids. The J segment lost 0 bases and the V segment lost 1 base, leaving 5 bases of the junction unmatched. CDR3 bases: TGCAGTGCTAGAGTCCGGACAGGCCACCAAGAGACCCAGTACTTC. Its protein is CSARVRTGHQETQYF.

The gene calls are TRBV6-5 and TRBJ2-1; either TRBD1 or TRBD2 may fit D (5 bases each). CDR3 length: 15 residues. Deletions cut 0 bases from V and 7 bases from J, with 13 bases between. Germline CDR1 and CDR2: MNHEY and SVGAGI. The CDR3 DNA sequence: TGTGCCAGCAGTTACTCGAAAGTCGAGGGGAATGAGCAGTTCTTC. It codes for CASSYSKVEGNEQFF.

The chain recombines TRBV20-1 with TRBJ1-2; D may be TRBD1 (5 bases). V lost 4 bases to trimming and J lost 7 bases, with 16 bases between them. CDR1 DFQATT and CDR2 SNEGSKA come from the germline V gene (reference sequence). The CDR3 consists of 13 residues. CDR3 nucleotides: TGCAGTGCTACCAGGACGGGGCGGGGTGGCTACACCTTC. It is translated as CSATRTGRGGYTF.

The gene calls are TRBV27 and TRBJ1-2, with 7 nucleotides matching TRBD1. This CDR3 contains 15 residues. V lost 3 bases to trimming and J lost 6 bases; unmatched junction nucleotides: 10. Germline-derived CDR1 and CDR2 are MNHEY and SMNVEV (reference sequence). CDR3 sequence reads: CASSFQKGAINGYTF. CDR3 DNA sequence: TGTGCCAGCAGTTTTCAAAAGGGGGCTATCAATGGCTACACCTTC.

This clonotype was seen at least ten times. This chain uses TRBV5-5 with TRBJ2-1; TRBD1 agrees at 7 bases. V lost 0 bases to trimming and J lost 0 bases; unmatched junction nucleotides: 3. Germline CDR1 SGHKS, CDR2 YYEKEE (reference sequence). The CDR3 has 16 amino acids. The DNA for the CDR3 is TGTGCCAGCAGCTTGGGGGGACAGAGCTCCTACAATGAGCAGTTCTTC. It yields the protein CASSLGGQSSYNEQFF.